The T cell receptor (beta chain) under discussion was sequenced for a study of CD8 T cells in Susac syndrome. General observations from the study: An acknowledgment was made by the study that its TCR sequencing and HLA analysis involved relatively few individuals.

The sample holds one count of this clonotype. Antigen unknown. Per the germline V gene, CDR1 is MNHEY and CDR2 is SMNVEV (reference sequence). V gave up 7 bases and J gave up 6 bases; unmatched junction bases: 8. The CDR3 is made up of 15 amino acids. Sequencing of TCR beta was undertaken in CD8+ and CD4+ T cells derived from blood. Random hexamers served to reverse transcribe roughly 0.5 to 1 ug RNA. TCRdb reprocessed the immunoSEQ multiplex PCR reads via MiXCR and lists one record per CDR3 protein. The table has 250,000 to 300,000 distinct CDR3 sequences, more than 75% seen once; the top ten hold over 0.1%.

The sequenced material came from CD8+ T cells from PBMCs. This chain uses TRBV27 with TRBJ2-1; TRBD2 agrees at 11 bases. The sequence was collected from a human donor with multiple sclerosis. CDR3 DNA sequence: TGTGCCAGCACCACCCACGGGACTAGCGGCAATGAGCAGTTCTTC. It translates to CASTTHGTSGNEQFF.